This T cell receptor beta chain was documented in a study of OX40 agonist ivuxolimab in advanced cancers. Study at large: Ivuxolimab, an antibody acting as an agonist of OX40 (CD134), was used to treat patients. Therapy given before enrollment (anti-PD-1, anti-PD-L1 or anti-CTLA-4) was allowed, and around 40% had some. Study-wide points: Fewer expanded clones were found on average in CD4+ than in CD8+ T cells. Patients who responded partially at 0.1-3.0 mg/kg showed clonal expansion ranking among the lowest.

Sequencing was performed with immunoSEQ multiplex PCR; in TCRdb, only in-frame clones are kept and a portion is missing. This table holds about 40,000 clones, 88% found once. As regards this clone: What it binds is not known.

Specimen: CD4+ or CD8+ T cells sorted from blood, collected in a trial of the OX40 agonist ivuxolimab. The TCR sequence derives from an adult with an advanced solid tumor such as melanoma, head and neck, liver or kidney cancer.

The CDR3 nucleotides read TGCAGCGTCAGAGGGACAGATGGGTACCTTTCTAGCCCCGAGCAGTTCTTC. It yields the protein CSVRGTDGYLSSPEQFF. The genes are TRBV29-1 and TRBJ2-1, with 7 bases lining up with TRBD1. The CDR3 is made up of 17 amino acids. After removal of 6 bases from V and 10 bases from J, the junction contained 24 bases not matched to a gene. The germline V gene has CDR1 SQVTM and CDR2 ANQGSEA.